Listed below are T cell receptor beta chains from one sample, sequenced in a study of T-cell memory formation after mild COVID-19. TCRdb itself ran the 5' RACE reads through MiXCR, one entry per CDR3 protein. The sample records some 600,000 distinct CDR3 sequences, roughly 17% being singletons. The sample consisted of PBMCs or a T cell subset sorted from them (not recorded which). The receptors were gathered from an adult woman who had mild COVID-19 (a few samples of this study predate the infection). Cell type and time point are not known. Each CDR3 is given without its conserved first and last residue.

V gene: TRBV12-3/TRBV12-4; CDR3 length: 11; J gene: TRBJ2-2; CDR3 protein: ASSIAGPGELF
V gene: TRBV3-1; CDR3 length: 10; J gene: TRBJ1-2; CDR3 protein: ASSQGAGGYT
V gene: TRBV7-2; CDR3 length: 10; J gene: TRBJ1-2; CDR3 protein: ASSLTPGGYT
V gene: TRBV20-1; CDR3 length: 10; J gene: TRBJ2-7; CDR3 protein: SASYSSYEQY
V gene: TRBV7-8; CDR3 length: 14; J gene: TRBJ2-7; CDR3 protein: ASSLGGQVISYEQY
V gene: TRBV6-5; CDR3 length: 15; J gene: TRBJ2-7; CDR3 protein: ASSYYGLAGGRYEQY
V gene: TRBV7-6; CDR3 length: 13; J gene: TRBJ2-1; CDR3 protein: ASSWTGTGNNEQF
V gene: TRBV7-8; CDR3 length: 14; J gene: TRBJ2-4; CDR3 protein: ASSRTSGGARDIQY
V gene: TRBV7-9; CDR3 length: 13; J gene: TRBJ2-5; CDR3 protein: ASSFGEGLPETQY
V gene: TRBV18; CDR3 length: 11; J gene: TRBJ2-1; CDR3 protein: ASSPQGTNEQF
V gene: TRBV7-9; CDR3 length: 11; J gene: TRBJ1-1; CDR3 protein: ASTLIQGTEAF
V gene: TRBV7-6; CDR3 length: 13; J gene: TRBJ2-7; CDR3 protein: ASMQLGGYSYEQY
V gene: TRBV6-5; CDR3 length: 12; J gene: TRBJ2-2; CDR3 protein: ASSQQENTGELF
V gene: TRBV10-3; CDR3 length: 13; J gene: TRBJ1-1; CDR3 protein: AISARSGTNTEAF
V gene: TRBV7-6; CDR3 length: 13; J gene: TRBJ1-5; CDR3 protein: ASSIRRTGDQPQH
V gene: TRBV3-1; CDR3 length: 11; J gene: TRBJ2-7; CDR3 protein: ASSHEGVYEQY
V gene: TRBV6-5; CDR3 length: 19; J gene: TRBJ2-1; CDR3 protein: ASTSPPHRGRKGSSYNEQF
V gene: TRBV20-1; CDR3 length: 15; J gene: TRBJ2-3; CDR3 protein: SARVPKRAGERDTQY
V gene: TRBV19; CDR3 length: 9; J gene: TRBJ2-4; CDR3 protein: ASSEGRGEY
V gene: TRBV4-3; CDR3 length: 12; J gene: TRBJ2-1; CDR3 protein: ASSQDRAGYEQF
V gene: TRBV7-8; CDR3 length: 12; J gene: TRBJ2-3; CDR3 protein: ASSPKRQSDTQY
V gene: TRBV20-1; CDR3 length: 10; J gene: TRBJ1-2; CDR3 protein: SAPSTNYGYT
V gene: TRBV4-1; CDR3 length: 17; J gene: TRBJ1-2; CDR3 protein: ASTPRPVPVEGAGYGYT
V gene: TRBV20-1; CDR3 length: 15; J gene: TRBJ1-5; CDR3 protein: SARRDGLVRSNQPQH
V gene: TRBV12-3/TRBV12-4; CDR3 length: 11; J gene: TRBJ2-7; CDR3 protein: ASSPRFIYEQY
V gene: TRBV9; CDR3 length: 13; J gene: TRBJ2-5; CDR3 protein: ASSVRGIASETQY
V gene: TRBV2; CDR3 length: 13; J gene: TRBJ1-6; CDR3 protein: ASRNEQGTNSPLH
V gene: TRBV18; CDR3 length: 12; J gene: TRBJ1-2; CDR3 protein: ASSQQGLDYGYT
V gene: TRBV14; CDR3 length: 14; J gene: TRBJ2-7; CDR3 protein: ASSQEIGTGTREQY
V gene: TRBV7-9; CDR3 length: 13; J gene: TRBJ1-5; CDR3 protein: ASSYGTAHNQPQH
V gene: TRBV18; CDR3 length: 12; J gene: TRBJ1-6; CDR3 protein: ASSPDSNYSPLH
V gene: TRBV30; CDR3 length: 16; J gene: TRBJ2-4; CDR3 protein: AWSGQGGILLAKNIQY
V gene: TRBV6-1; CDR3 length: 12; J gene: TRBJ2-1; CDR3 protein: ASSEVEGRGEQF
V gene: TRBV3-1; CDR3 length: 15; J gene: TRBJ2-5; CDR3 protein: ASSQRSGGAQQETQY
V gene: TRBV9; CDR3 length: 15; J gene: TRBJ1-4; CDR3 protein: ASSVAGTGGLTEKLF
V gene: TRBV12-3/TRBV12-4; CDR3 length: 13; J gene: TRBJ2-7; CDR3 protein: ASSLVGSRSGEQY
V gene: TRBV7-9; CDR3 length: 12; J gene: TRBJ1-2; CDR3 protein: ASSLGPAGDGYT
V gene: TRBV4-2; CDR3 length: 14; J gene: TRBJ1-2; CDR3 protein: ASSQDLQRTNYGYT
V gene: TRBV18; CDR3 length: 12; J gene: TRBJ2-7; CDR3 protein: ASSGGQGPYEQY
V gene: TRBV7-2; CDR3 length: 13; J gene: TRBJ2-3; CDR3 protein: ASSQGGVGTDTQY
V gene: TRBV7-9; CDR3 length: 13; J gene: TRBJ2-1; CDR3 protein: ASSLAGVTYNEQF
V gene: TRBV4-2; CDR3 length: 13; J gene: TRBJ2-1; CDR3 protein: ASSQEGPGYNEQF
V gene: TRBV19; CDR3 length: 11; J gene: TRBJ1-4; CDR3 protein: ASSPRQDEKLF
V gene: TRBV18; CDR3 length: 13; J gene: TRBJ1-1; CDR3 protein: ASSQGVDMNTEAF
V gene: TRBV19; CDR3 length: 10; J gene: TRBJ2-5; CDR3 protein: ASSGVVSTQY
V gene: TRBV27; CDR3 length: 11; J gene: TRBJ2-7; CDR3 protein: ASATSVMGEQY
V gene: TRBV5-6; CDR3 length: 15; J gene: TRBJ1-5; CDR3 protein: ASSSRRYGDSNQPQH
V gene: TRBV5-1; CDR3 length: 13; J gene: TRBJ2-5; CDR3 protein: ASSGVSWTQETQY
V gene: TRBV14; CDR3 length: 11; J gene: TRBJ2-1; CDR3 protein: ASSPTRPGEQF
V gene: TRBV20-1; CDR3 length: 13; J gene: TRBJ2-1; CDR3 protein: SASPSGRTYNEQF
V gene: TRBV27; CDR3 length: 11; J gene: TRBJ2-7; CDR3 protein: ASSSGTAQSVN
V gene: TRBV30; CDR3 length: 11; J gene: TRBJ1-2; CDR3 protein: AWSDWENYGYT
V gene: TRBV5-4; CDR3 length: 15; J gene: TRBJ1-1; CDR3 protein: ASSRDRVGAMNTEAF
V gene: TRBV12-3/TRBV12-4; CDR3 length: 12; J gene: TRBJ1-5; CDR3 protein: ASSSERYNQPQH
V gene: TRBV5-6; CDR3 length: 13; J gene: TRBJ2-2; CDR3 protein: ASKKRDRGTGELF